Each of the 8 T cell receptor beta chains below was sequenced from the same sample in a study of cytomegalovirus exposure and HLA in healthy donors. PCR used 60 Vbeta primers and 13 Jbeta primers. Method: immunoSEQ multiplex PCR; TCRdb's copy keeps in-frame clones and lacks some. The repertoire holds 80,000 to 95,000 clones, with about 68% as singletons. The specimen sequenced was PBMCs. Source of these receptors: a human donor in good health.

This clone was recorded a few times. This chain joins TRBV7-3 and TRBJ1-1; D is ambiguous. Trimming took 1 base from V and 1 from J, leaving 7 bases between them. The V gene's germline CDR1 is SGHTA and CDR2 FQGTGA. This CDR3 contains 14 residues. The CDR3 reads CASSLSTGNTEAFF. The CDR3 region has the DNA TGTGCCAGCAGCTTAAGCACGGGGAACACTGAAGCTTTCTTT.

This sequence joins TRBV9 and TRBJ1-1; D may be TRBD1 (6 bases). The CDR3 extends over 14 amino acids. Germline CDR1 and CDR2: SGDLS and YYNGEE. Trimming removed 5 bases from V and 0 bases from J, with 11 bases in between. The CDR3 loop reads CASRRGGMNTEAFF. The CDR3 region has the DNA TGTGCCAGCAGGAGGGGGGGTATGAACACTGAAGCTTTCTTT. Filled out from reference TRBV9 and TRBJ1-1, the complete variable domain reads DSGVTQTPKHLITATGQRVTLRCSPRSGDLSVYWYQQSLDQGLQFLIQYYNGEERAKGNILERFSAQQFPDLHSELNLSSLELGDSALYFCASRRGGMNTEAFFGQGTRLTVV.

This clone was counted a few times. The gene calls are TRBV29-1 and TRBJ1-5; no reliable D call. The CDR3 totals 13 residues. Germline V gives CDR1 SQVTM, CDR2 ANQGSEA. V gave up 4 bases and J gave up 3 bases, with 10 bases separating them. CDR3 sequence reads: CSVVEQNNQPQHF. As DNA, the CDR3 is TGCAGCGTTGTGGAACAGAACAATCAGCCCCAGCATTTT.

The gene calls are TRBV19 and TRBJ2-1; D gene unclear. Trimming shortened V by 4 bases and J by 4 bases, and 11 bases separated the two germline ends. Germline values: CDR1 LNHDA, CDR2 SQIVND (reference sequence). The CDR3 sequence is 14 residues long. This CDR3 is CASSTSVPYNEQFF. The CDR3, as DNA: TGTGCCAGTAGTACGAGTGTCCCGTACAATGAGCAGTTCTTC. Based on the CDR3 plus reference TRBV19 and TRBJ2-1, the full variable domain is DGGITQSPKYLFRKEGQNVTLSCEQNLNHDAMYWYRQDPGQGLRLIYYSQIVNDFQKGDIAEGYSVSREKKESFPLTVTSAQKNPTAFYLCASSTSVPYNEQFFGPGTRLTVL.

The chain has TRBV7-8 and TRBJ2-2; TRBD2 matches 9 bases. CDR1 is SGHVS and CDR2 is FQNEAQ in the germline V gene. J lost 2 bases, V lost 5 bases, and 6 bases had no gene match. The CDR3 runs to 16 residues. The CDR3 spells CASSRETSGNTGELFF. For the CDR3, the DNA is TGTGCCAGCAGCCGCGAGACTAGCGGAAACACCGGGGAGCTGTTTTTT. Looking up the rest from reference TRBV7-8 and TRBJ2-2 gives the full variable domain: GAGVSQSPRYKVAKRGQDVALRCDPISGHVSLFWYQQALGQGPEFLTYFQNEAQLDKSGLPSDRFFAERPEGSVSTLKIQRTQQEDSAVYLCASSRETSGNTGELFFGEGSRLTVL.

The chain links TRBV19 to TRBJ1-4; 7 bases line up with TRBD1. Germline lookup yields CDR1 LNHDA and CDR2 SQIVND (reference sequence). The J segment lost 11 bases and the V segment lost 5 bases, leaving 11 bases of the junction unmatched. There are 14 residues in the CDR3. The CDR3, as DNA: TGTGCCAGTAGTGCACGACAGGGTTTGAAGAAACTGTTTTTT. It codes for CASSARQGLKKLFF.

The V call is TRBV11-3, the J call TRBJ2-3; weak D call: TRBD2 (7 bases). Germline V gives CDR1 SGHNT, CDR2 YENEEA. This CDR3 region has 15 residues. Trimming took 3 bases from V and 4 from J, leaving 14 bases between them. The CDR3 DNA reads TGTGCCAGCAGCTTGAGAGGGGGGGCCCCAGATACGCAGTATTTT. Its protein is CASSLRGGAPDTQYF.

This sequence joins TRBV11-2 and TRBJ2-1; a weak D match, TRBD2 (7 bases). Trimming cost V 1 base and J 6 bases, with 13 bases left between them. In germline, CDR1 is SGHAT, CDR2 FQNNGV. This CDR3 has 15 amino acids. The CDR3 here is CASSLVVGGRNEQFF. CDR3 bases: TGTGCCAGCAGCTTAGTAGTGGGGGGGCGCAATGAGCAGTTCTTC.